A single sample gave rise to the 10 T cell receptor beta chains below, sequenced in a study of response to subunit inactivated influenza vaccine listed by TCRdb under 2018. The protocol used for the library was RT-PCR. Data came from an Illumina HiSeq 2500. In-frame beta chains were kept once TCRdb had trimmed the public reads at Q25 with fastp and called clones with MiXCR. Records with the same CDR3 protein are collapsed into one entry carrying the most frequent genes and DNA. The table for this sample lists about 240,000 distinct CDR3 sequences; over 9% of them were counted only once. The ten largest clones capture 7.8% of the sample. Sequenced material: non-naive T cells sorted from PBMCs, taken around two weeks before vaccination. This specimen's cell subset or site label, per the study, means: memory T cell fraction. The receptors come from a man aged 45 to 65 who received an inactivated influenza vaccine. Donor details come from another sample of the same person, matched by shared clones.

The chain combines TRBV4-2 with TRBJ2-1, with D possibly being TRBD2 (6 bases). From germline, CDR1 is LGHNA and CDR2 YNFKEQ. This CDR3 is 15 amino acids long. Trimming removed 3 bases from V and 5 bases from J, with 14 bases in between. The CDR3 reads CASSQSLDYHNEQFF. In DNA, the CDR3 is TGTGCCAGCAGCCAGTCATTGGACTACCACAATGAGCAGTTCTTC.

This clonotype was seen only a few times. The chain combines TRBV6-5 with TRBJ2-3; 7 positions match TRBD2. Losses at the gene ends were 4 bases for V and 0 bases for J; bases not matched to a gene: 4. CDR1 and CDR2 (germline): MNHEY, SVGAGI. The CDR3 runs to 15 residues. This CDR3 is CASSLSGVSTDTQYF. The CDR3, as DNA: TGTGCCAGCAGTTTAAGCGGGGTTAGCACAGATACGCAGTATTTT.

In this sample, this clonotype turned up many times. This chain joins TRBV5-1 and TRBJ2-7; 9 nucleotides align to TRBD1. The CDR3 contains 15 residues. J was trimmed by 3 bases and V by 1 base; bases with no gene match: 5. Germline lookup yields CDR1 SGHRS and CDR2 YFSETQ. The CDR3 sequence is CASSLLGQGSYEQYF. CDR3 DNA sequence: TGCGCCAGCAGCTTGCTGGGACAGGGAAGCTACGAGCAGTACTTC.

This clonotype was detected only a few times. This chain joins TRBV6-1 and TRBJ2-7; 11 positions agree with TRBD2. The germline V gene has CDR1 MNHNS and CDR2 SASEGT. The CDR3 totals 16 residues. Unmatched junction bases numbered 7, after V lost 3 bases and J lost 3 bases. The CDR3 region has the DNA TGTGCCAGCAGTGATCCGACTAGCGGGGTAGGCTACGAGCAGTACTTC. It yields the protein CASSDPTSGVGYEQYF.

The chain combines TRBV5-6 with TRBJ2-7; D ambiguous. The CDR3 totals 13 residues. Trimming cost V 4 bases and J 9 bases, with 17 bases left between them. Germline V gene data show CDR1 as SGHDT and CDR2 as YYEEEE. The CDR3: CASSTGPVFPQYF. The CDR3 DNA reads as TGTGCCAGCAGCACCGGTCCCGTATTCCCGCAGTACTTC.

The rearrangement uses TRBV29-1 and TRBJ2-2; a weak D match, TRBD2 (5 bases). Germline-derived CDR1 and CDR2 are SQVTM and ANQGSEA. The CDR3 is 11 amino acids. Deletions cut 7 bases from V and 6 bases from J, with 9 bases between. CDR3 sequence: CSAGSPGELFF. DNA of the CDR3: TGCAGCGCGGGGTCACCCGGGGAGCTGTTTTTT.

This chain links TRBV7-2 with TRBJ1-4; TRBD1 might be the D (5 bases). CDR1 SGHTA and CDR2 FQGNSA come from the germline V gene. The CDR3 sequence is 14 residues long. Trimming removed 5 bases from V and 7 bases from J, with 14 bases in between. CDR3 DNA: TGTGCCAGCAGCACGCGGGGGACCGGTGAAAAACTGTTTTTT. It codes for CASSTRGTGEKLFF. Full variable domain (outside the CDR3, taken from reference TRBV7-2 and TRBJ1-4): GAGVSQSPSNKVTEKGKDVELRCDPISGHTALYWYRQSLGQGLEFLIYFQGNSAPDKSGLPSDRFSAERTGGSVSTLTIQRTQQEDSAVYLCASSTRGTGEKLFFGSGTQLSVL.

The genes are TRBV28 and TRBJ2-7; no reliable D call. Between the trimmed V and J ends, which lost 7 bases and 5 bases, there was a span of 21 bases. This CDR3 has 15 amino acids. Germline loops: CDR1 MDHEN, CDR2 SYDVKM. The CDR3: CASNQLAYYDHEQYF. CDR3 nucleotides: TGTGCCAGCAACCAGTTGGCTTATTATGACCACGAGCAGTACTTC.

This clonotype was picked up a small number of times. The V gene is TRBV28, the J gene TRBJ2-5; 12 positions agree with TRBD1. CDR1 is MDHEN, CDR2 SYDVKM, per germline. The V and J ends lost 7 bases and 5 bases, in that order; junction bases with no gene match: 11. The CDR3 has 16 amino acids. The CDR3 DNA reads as TGTGCCAGCACTCCATCCGGGACAGGGGGCCGGGAGACCCAGTACTTC. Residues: CASTPSGTGGRETQYF.

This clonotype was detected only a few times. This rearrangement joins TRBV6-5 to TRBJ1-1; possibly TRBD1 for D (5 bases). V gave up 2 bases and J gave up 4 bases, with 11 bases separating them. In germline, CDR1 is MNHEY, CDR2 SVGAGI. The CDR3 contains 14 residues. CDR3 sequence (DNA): TGTGCCAGCAGTTACCTGGGGGATAGCACTGAAGCTTTCTTT. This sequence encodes CASSYLGDSTEAFF.